These 11 T cell receptor beta chains came from one sample sequenced in a study of CD8+CD57+ T cells in acquired aplastic anemia. Both TCR beta VDJ combination and CDR3 sequence profiling were carried out. Genomic DNA was the template for this profiling. Via MiXCR, TCRdb re-called the reads, giving one row per CDR3 protein. In the table there are fewer than 250,000 distinct CDR3 sequences, around half of which are singletons. Patients chosen for sequencing had shown CD8+CD57+ cell expansion by flow cytometry. Sequenced sample: sorted CD4+, CD8+, or CD8+CD57+ T cells (not recorded which) from PBMCs. All receptors come from a human donor with aplastic anemia.

This rearrangement joins TRBV20-1 to TRBJ2-7; 8 nucleotides align to TRBD2. Germline CDR1 reads DFQATT; CDR2 reads SNEGSKA (reference sequence). V lost 1 base to trimming and J lost 3 bases; unmatched junction nucleotides: 20. The CDR3 length is 19 residues. CDR3 nucleotide sequence: TGCAGTGCTAGAGCCTATAGCGGGGAAGGCCAAGAAGGATTCTACGAGCAGTACTTC. This encodes CSARAYSGEGQEGFYEQYF.

The gene calls are TRBV9 and TRBJ2-5; a possible D gene is TRBD1 (5 bases). With 0 bases removed from V and 4 bases from J, the gap between germline ends came to 7 bases. The CDR3 totals 13 residues. Germline CDR1 SGDLS, CDR2 YYNGEE. The CDR3 DNA sequence: TGTGCCAGCAGCGTAGGGGGCGCAGAGACCCAGTACTTC. This sequence encodes CASSVGGAETQYF. The full variable domain, completed using reference TRBV9 and TRBJ2-5, is DSGVTQTPKHLITATGQRVTLRCSPRSGDLSVYWYQQSLDQGLQFLIQYYNGEERAKGNILERFSAQQFPDLHSELNLSSLELGDSALYFCASSVGGAETQYFGPGTRLLVL.

This chain connects TRBV4-2 to TRBJ1-1; D gene unclear. The V and J ends lost 5 bases and 13 bases respectively, with 26 bases between them. Per germline, CDR1 LGHNA and CDR2 YNFKEQ. The CDR3 covers 15 residues. The CDR3 reads CASSLGPGSVTKVFF. DNA for the CDR3: TGTGCCAGCAGCTTAGGTCCAGGAAGTGTGACTAAAGTTTTCTTT.

In this sample, this clonotype turned up many times. This rearrangement joins TRBV7-8 to TRBJ2-5; 7 bases align to TRBD2. Trimming cost V 2 bases and J 4 bases; bases outside gene matches: 7. There are 15 residues in the CDR3. The germline CDR1 and CDR2 sequences are SGHVS and FQNEAQ. CDR3 loop: CASSLNGGSLETQYF. Written as DNA, the CDR3 is TGTGCCAGCAGCTTAAACGGCGGGAGTTTAGAGACCCAGTACTTC.

The sample holds many counts of this clonotype. Here the CDR3 DNA reads TGTGCTAGTGGTTCGGACAGACAATACTCCTACGAGCAGTACTTC. Translation gives CASGSDRQYSYEQYF. The chain combines TRBV12-5 with TRBJ2-7; a possible D gene is TRBD1 (6 bases). V gave up 4 bases and J gave up 0 bases, with 13 bases separating them. The V gene's germline CDR1 is LGHNT and CDR2 FRNRAP. This CDR3 is built from 15 residues.

This clonotype was detected many times. This sequence joins TRBV7-9 and TRBJ1-1; D is undetermined. V lost 5 bases and J 1 base, leaving 8 bases between the germline ends. Per germline, CDR1 SEHNR and CDR2 FQNEAQ (reference sequence). CDR3 length: 13 residues. CDR3 nucleotides: TGTGCCAGCAGCCCCGTGGGGAACACTGAAGCTTTCTTT. It translates to CASSPVGNTEAFF.

This clonotype was recorded many times. This clone may be a read error of a much larger clone one base away. The V call is TRBV5-1, the J call TRBJ2-7; TRBD1 aligns across 8 bases. After removal of 1 base from V and 0 bases from J, the junction contained 9 bases not matched to a gene. Germline CDR1 reads SGHRS; CDR2 reads YFSETQ. The CDR3 runs to 17 residues. The CDR3 DNA is TGCGCCAGCAGCTTGACGCTGGACAGGGCTAACTCCTACGAGCAGTACTTC. This sequence encodes CASSLTLDRANSYEQYF.

V and J are TRBV6-1 and TRBJ2-3; D uncertain. The V end lost 1 base, the J end lost 0 bases, and 5 bases lay between the germline ends. Per the germline V gene, CDR1 is MNHNS and CDR2 is SASEGT. The CDR3 runs to 14 residues. The CDR3 sequence: CASSEGSSTDTQYF. CDR3 coding DNA: TGTGCCAGCAGTGAAGGGTCCAGCACAGATACGCAGTATTTT.

CDR3 protein: CSVTERGRRETQYF. The CDR3 bases are TGCAGCGTGACGGAGCGGGGCAGGAGGGAGACCCAGTACTTC. V usage is TRBV29-1 and J usage is TRBJ2-5, with 7 bases that match TRBD2. Germline V CDR1 and CDR2: SQVTM, ANQGSEA. CDR3 length: 14 amino acids. V shed 6 bases and J 5 bases; nucleotides not matched to a gene: 12.

V is TRBV29-1 and J is TRBJ1-2, with 8 bases identical to TRBD1. CDR3 size: 13 residues. The V segment lost 6 bases and the J segment 6 bases; nucleotides outside the gene matches: 9. CDR1 is SQVTM, CDR2 ANQGSEA, per germline. CDR3 in DNA: TGCAGCGTGGAGAGCGCAGGGGGCCATGGCTACACCTTC. This encodes CSVESAGGHGYTF.

The chain joins TRBV15 to TRBJ2-1, with 8 bases lining up with TRBD1. From germline, CDR1 is LNHNV and CDR2 YYDKDF (reference sequence). The V gene end was trimmed by 3 bases and the J gene end by 9 bases; junction bases not matched to a gene: 7. The length of the CDR3 is 14 residues. The CDR3 DNA follows: TGTGCCACCAGCAGTTTAGGGACAGGCCTTGAGCAGTTCTTC. Its translation: CATSSLGTGLEQFF.